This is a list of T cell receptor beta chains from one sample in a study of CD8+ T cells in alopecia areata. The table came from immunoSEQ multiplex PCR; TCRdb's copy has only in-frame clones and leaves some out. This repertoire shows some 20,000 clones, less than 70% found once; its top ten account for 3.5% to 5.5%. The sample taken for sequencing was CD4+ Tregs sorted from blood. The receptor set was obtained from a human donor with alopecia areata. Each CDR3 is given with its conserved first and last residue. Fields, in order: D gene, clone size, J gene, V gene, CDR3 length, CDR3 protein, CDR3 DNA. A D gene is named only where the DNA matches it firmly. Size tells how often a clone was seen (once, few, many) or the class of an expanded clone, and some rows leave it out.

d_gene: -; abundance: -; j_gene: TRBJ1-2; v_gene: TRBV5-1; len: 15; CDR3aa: CASSLAPSLNYGYTF; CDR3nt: TGCGCCAGCAGCTTGGCCCCCAGCCTGAACTATGGCTACACCTTC
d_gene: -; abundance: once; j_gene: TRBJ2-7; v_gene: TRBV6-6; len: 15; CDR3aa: CASSYSGGISYEQYF; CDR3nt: TGTGCCAGCAGTTACTCTGGGGGCATCTCCTACGAGCAGTACTTC
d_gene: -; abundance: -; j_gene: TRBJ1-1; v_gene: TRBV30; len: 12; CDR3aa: CAWNPQNTEAFF; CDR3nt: TGTGCCTGGAACCCTCAGAACACTGAAGCTTTCTTT
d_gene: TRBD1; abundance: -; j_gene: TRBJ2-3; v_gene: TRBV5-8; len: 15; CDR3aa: CASSFPRGQEDTQYF; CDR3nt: TGTGCCAGCAGCTTTCCCAGGGGGCAAGAAGATACGCAGTATTTT
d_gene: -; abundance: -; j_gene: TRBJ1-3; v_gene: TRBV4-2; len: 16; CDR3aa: CASSQSLPEGRNTIYF; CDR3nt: TGTGCCAGCAGCCAATCCCTCCCGGAGGGGAGAAACACCATATATTTT
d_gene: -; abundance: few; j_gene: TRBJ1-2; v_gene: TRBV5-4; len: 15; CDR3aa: CASSLFQTGNYGYTF; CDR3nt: TGTGCCAGCAGCCTATTTCAGACAGGCAACTATGGCTACACCTTC
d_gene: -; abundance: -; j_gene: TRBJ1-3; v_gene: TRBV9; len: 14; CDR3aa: CASSENPRGSTIYF; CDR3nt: TGTGCCAGCAGCGAAAACCCCCGGGGGTCCACCATATATTTT
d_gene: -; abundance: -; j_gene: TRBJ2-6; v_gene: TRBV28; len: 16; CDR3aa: CASSSQQGSGANVLTF; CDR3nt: TGTGCCAGCAGTTCCCAACAGGGATCTGGGGCCAACGTCCTGACTTTC
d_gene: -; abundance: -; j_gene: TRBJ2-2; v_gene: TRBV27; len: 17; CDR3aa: CASSPRGDRLGTGELFF; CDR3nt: TGTGCCAGCAGTCCCCGGGGTGATCGGTTGGGGACCGGGGAGCTGTTTTTT
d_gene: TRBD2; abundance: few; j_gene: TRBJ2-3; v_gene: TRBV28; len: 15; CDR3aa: CASSGSGTGTDTQYF; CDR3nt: TGTGCCAGCAGTGGGAGCGGGACGGGCACAGATACGCAGTATTTT
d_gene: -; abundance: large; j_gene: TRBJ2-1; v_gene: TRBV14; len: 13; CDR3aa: CASNRDLYNEQFF; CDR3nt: TGTGCCAGCAACAGGGACCTTTACAATGAGCAGTTCTTC
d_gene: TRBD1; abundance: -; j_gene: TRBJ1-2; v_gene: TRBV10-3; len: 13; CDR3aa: CATGKTGQDGYTF; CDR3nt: TGTGCCACGGGCAAGACAGGGCAGGATGGCTACACCTTC
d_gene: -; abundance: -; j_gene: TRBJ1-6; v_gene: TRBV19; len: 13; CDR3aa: CASSGQGHSPLHF; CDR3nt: TGTGCCAGTAGTGGCCAGGGACATTCACCCCTCCACTTT
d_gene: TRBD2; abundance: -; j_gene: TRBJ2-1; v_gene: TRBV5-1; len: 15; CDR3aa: CASSLGRAGGNEQFF; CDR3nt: TGCGCCAGCAGCTTGGGACGAGCGGGAGGGAATGAGCAGTTCTTC
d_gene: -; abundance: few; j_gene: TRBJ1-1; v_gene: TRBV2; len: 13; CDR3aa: CASSRIRNTEAFF; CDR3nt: TGTGCCAGCAGTCGTATTAGGAACACTGAAGCTTTCTTT
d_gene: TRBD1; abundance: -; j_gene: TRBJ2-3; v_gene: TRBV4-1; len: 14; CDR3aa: CASSQRQGTDTQYF; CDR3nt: TGCGCCAGCAGCCAACGACAGGGGACGGATACGCAGTATTTT
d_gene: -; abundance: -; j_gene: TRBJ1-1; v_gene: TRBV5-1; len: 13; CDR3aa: CASSPDGNTEAFF; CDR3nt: TGCGCCAGCAGCCCCGACGGGAACACTGAAGCTTTCTTT
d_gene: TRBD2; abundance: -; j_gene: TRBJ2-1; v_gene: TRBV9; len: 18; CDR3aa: CASSGRTSGKEVYNEQFF; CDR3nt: TGTGCCAGCAGCGGTCGGACTAGCGGGAAGGAGGTTTACAATGAGCAGTTCTTC
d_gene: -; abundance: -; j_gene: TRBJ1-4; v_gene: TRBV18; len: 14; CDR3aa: CASSPVGRNEKLFF; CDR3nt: TGTGCCAGCTCACCTGTTGGGCGTAATGAAAAACTGTTTTTT
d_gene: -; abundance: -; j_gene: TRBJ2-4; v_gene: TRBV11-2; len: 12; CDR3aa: CASRAPGDIQYF; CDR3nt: TGTGCCAGCAGGGCTCCGGGAGACATTCAGTACTTC
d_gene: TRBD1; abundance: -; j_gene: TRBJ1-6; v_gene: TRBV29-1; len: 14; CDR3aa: CSVKDRGLNSPLHF; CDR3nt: TGCAGCGTCAAGGACAGGGGGTTAAATTCACCCCTCCACTTT
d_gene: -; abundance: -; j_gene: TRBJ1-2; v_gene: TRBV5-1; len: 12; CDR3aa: CASTSRRGGYTF; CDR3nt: TGCGCCAGCACCAGTCGACGTGGTGGCTACACCTTC
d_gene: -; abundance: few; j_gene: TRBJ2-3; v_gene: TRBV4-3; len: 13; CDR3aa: CASSPQGTDTQYF; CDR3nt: TGCGCCAGCAGCCCCCAGGGCACAGATACGCAGTATTTT
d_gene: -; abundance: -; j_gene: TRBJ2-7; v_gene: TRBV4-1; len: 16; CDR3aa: CASSLGGDRSSYEQYF; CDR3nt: TGCGCCAGCAGCCTTGGGGGAGACAGGAGCTCCTACGAGCAGTACTTC
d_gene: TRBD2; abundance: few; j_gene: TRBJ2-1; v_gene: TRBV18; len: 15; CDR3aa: CASSPELAASNEQFF; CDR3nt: TGTGCCAGCTCACCTGAACTAGCGGCCTCTAATGAGCAGTTCTTC
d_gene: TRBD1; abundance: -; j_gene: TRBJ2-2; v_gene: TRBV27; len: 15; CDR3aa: CASSPRQGAHGELFF; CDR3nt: TGTGCCAGCAGTCCTAGACAGGGGGCGCACGGGGAGCTGTTTTTT
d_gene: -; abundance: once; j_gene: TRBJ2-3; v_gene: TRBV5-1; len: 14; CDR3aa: CASSLSYFTDTQYF; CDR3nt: TGCGCCAGCAGCTTGAGCTACTTCACAGATACGCAGTATTTT
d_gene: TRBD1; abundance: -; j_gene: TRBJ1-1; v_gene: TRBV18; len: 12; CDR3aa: CASSGGQGEAFF; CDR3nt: TGTGCCAGCTCAGGGGGACAGGGGGAAGCTTTCTTT
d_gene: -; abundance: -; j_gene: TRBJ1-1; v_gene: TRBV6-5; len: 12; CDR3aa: CASIKSGSEAFF; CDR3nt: TGTGCCAGCATTAAGTCAGGCTCTGAAGCTTTCTTT
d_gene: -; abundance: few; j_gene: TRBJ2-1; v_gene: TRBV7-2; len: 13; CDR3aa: CASSPDGRGEQFF; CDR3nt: TGTGCCAGCAGCCCGGATGGGCGCGGTGAGCAGTTCTTC
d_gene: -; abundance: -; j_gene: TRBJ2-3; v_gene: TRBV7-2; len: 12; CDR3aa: CASKGQTDTQYF; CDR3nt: TGTGCCAGCAAGGGCCAGACAGATACGCAGTATTTT
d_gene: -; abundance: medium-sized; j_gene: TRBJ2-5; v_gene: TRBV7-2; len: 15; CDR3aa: CASSRGQSYQETQYF; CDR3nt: TGTGCCAGCAGCCGAGGACAGTCGTACCAAGAGACCCAGTACTTC
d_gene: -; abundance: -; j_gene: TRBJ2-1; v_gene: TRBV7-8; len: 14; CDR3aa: CASSLTRFFDEQFF; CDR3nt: TGTGCCAGCAGCTTAACCAGGTTCTTCGATGAGCAGTTCTTC
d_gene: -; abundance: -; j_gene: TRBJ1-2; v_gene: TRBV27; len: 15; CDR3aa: CASSVRGQLNYGYTF; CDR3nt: TGTGCCAGCAGTGTCCGGGGCCAGCTCAACTATGGCTACACCTTC
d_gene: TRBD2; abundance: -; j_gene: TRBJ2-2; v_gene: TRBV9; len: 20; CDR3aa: CASSVALAGVDSGDTGELFF; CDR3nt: TGTGCCAGCAGCGTAGCGCTAGCGGGAGTCGACTCGGGGGACACCGGGGAGCTGTTTTTT
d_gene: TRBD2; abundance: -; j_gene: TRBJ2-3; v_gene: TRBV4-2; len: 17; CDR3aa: CASSQAVTGLSTDTQYF; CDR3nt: TGTGCCAGCAGCCAAGCCGTGACGGGACTAAGCACAGATACGCAGTATTTT
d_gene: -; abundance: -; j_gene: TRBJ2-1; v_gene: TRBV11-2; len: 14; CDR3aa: CASSGSYSYNEQFF; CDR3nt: TGTGCCAGCAGCGGCTCCTACTCCTACAATGAGCAGTTCTTC
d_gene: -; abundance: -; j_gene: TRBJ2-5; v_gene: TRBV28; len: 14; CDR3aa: CASSPGRFLETQYF; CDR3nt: TGTGCCAGCAGTCCTGGACGGTTCCTCGAGACCCAGTACTTC
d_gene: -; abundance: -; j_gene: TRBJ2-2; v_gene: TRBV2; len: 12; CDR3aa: CASSDFTGELFF; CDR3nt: TGTGCCAGCAGTGACTTCACCGGGGAGCTGTTTTTT
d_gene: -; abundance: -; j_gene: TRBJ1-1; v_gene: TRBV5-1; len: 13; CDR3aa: CASRVQENTEAFF; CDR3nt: TGCGCCAGCAGAGTCCAGGAGAACACTGAAGCTTTCTTT
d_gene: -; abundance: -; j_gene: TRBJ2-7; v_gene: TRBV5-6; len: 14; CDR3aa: CASSFGGQLYEQYF; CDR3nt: TGTGCCAGCAGCTTCGGGGGACAACTCTACGAGCAGTACTTC
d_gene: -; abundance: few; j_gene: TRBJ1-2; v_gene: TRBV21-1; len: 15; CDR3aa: CASGGHPGQSYGYTF; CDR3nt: TGTGCCAGCGGGGGACATCCGGGACAAAGCTATGGCTACACCTTC
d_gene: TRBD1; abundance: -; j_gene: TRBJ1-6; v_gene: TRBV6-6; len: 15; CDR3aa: CASSESGTVDSPLHF; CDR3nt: TGTGCCAGCAGTGAGAGCGGGACAGTTGACTCACCCCTCCACTTT
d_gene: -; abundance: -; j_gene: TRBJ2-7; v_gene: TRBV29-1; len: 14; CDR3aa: CSVVVGYSSYEQYF; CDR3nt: TGCAGCGTTGTCGTGGGTTACAGCTCCTACGAGCAGTACTTC
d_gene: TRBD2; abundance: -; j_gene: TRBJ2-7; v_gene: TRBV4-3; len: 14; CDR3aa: CASSPGRGGYEQYF; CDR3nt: TGCGCCAGCAGCCCCGGGAGGGGAGGTTACGAGCAGTACTTC
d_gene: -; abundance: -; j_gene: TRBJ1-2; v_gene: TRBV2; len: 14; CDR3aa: CASRALDSSGGYTF; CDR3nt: TGTGCCAGCAGAGCTCTCGACAGTTCTGGGGGCTACACCTTC
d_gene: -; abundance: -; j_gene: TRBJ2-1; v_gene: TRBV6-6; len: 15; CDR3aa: CASSYGRLTKDEQFF; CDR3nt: TGTGCCAGCAGTTACGGAAGGCTGACAAAGGATGAGCAGTTCTTC
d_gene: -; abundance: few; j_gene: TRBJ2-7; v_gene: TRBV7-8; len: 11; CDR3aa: CASSSTVEQYF; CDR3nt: TGTGCCAGCAGCTCAACAGTGGAGCAGTACTTC